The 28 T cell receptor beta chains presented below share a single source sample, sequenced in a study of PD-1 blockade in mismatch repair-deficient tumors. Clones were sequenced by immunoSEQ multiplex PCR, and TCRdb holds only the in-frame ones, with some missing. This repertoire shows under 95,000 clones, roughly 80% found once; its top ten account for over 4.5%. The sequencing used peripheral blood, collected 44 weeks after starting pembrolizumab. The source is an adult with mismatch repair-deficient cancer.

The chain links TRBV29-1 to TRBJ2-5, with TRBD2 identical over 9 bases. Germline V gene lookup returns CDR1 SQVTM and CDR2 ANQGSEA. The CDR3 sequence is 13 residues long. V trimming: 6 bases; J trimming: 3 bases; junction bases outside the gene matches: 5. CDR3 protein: CSVQTSGEETQYF. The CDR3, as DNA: TGCAGCGTACAGACTAGCGGTGAAGAGACCCAGTACTTC. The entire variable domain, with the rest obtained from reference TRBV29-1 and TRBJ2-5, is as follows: SAVISQKPSRDICQRGTSLTIQCQVDSQVTMMFWYRQQPGQSLTLIATANQGSEATYESGFVIDKFPISRPNLTFSTLTVSNMSPEDSSIYLCSVQTSGEETQYFGPGTRLLVL.

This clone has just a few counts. The CDR3 DNA reads TGTGCCAGCAGCCCCCGGACTAGCGGAACAGATACGCAGTATTTT. Its translation is CASSPRTSGTDTQYF. The chain has TRBV7-9 and TRBJ2-3, with 10 bases identical to TRBD2. Trimming cost V 5 bases and J 3 bases; bases outside gene matches: 5. The V gene's germline CDR1 is SEHNR and CDR2 FQNEAQ (reference sequence). The CDR3 is made up of 15 amino acids.

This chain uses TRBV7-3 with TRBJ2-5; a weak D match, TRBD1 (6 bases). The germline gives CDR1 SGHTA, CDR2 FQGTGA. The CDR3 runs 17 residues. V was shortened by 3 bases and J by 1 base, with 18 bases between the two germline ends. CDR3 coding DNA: TGTGCCAGCAGCTTCCCAATACCGGGACATCCCCAAGAGACCCAGTACTTC. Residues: CASSFPIPGHPQETQYF.

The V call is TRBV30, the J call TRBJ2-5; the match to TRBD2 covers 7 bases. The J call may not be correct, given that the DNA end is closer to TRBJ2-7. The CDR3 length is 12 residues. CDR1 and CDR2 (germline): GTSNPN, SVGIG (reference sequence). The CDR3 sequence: CAWTSGTYEQYF. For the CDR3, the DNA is TGTGCCTGGACTAGCGGAACCTACGAGCAGTACTTC.

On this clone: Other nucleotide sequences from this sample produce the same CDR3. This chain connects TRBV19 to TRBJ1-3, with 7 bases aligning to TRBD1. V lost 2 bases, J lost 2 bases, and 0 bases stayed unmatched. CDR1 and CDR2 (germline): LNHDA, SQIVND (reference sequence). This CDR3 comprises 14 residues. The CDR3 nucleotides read TGTGCCAGTAGTATAACAGGGGCTGGAAACACCATATATTTT. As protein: CASSITGAGNTIYF.

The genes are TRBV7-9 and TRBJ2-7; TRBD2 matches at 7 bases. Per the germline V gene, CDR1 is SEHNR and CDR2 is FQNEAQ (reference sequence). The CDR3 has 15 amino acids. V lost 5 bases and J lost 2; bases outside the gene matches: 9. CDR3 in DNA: TGTGCCAGCAGCCTCCATCGGGGGGTAGCCTACGAGCAGTACTTC. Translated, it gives CASSLHRGVAYEQYF.

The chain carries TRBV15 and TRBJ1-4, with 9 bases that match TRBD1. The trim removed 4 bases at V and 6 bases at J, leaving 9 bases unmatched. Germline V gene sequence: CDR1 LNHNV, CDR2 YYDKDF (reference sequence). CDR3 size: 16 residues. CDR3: CATSTGGWDRDEKLFF. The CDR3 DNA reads TGTGCCACCAGCACCGGGGGGTGGGACAGGGATGAAAAACTGTTTTTT.

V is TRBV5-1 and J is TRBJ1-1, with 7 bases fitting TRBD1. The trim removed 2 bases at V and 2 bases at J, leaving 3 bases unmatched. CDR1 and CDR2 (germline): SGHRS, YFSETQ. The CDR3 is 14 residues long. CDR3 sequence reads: CASSFGQENTEAFF. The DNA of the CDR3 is TGCGCCAGCAGCTTCGGACAGGAAAACACTGAAGCTTTCTTT.

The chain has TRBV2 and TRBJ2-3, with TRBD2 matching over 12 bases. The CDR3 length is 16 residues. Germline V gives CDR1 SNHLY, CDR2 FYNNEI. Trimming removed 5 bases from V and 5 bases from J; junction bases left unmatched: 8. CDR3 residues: CASSWTSGVSGDTQYF. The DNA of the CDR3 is TGTGCCAGCAGTTGGACTAGCGGGGTCTCGGGAGATACGCAGTATTTT.

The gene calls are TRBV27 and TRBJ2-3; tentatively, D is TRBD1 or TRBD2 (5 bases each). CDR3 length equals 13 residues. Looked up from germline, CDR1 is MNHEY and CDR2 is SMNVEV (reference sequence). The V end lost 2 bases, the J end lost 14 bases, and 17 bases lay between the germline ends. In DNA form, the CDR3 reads TGTGCCAGCAGTTTAACCGGGGCCCCGGGCCCGTATTTT. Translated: CASSLTGAPGPYF.

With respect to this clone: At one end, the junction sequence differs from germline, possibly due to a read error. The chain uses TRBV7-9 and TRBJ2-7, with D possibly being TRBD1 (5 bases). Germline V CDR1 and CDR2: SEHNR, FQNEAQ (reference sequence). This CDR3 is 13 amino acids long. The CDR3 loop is CASSLGPGNEQYF. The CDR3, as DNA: TGCGCCAGCAGCTTGGGTCCAGGGAACGAGCAGTACTTC.

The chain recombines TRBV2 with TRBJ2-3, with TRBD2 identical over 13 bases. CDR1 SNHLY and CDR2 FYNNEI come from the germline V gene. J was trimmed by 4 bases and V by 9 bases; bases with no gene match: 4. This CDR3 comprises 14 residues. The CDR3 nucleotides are TGTGCCAGTTGGACTAGCGGGAGCTCAGATACGCAGTATTTT. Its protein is CASWTSGSSDTQYF.

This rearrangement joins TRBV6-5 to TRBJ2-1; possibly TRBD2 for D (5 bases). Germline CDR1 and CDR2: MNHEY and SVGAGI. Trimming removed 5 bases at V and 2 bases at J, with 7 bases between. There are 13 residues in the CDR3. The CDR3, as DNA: TGTGCCAGCAGTCCCGGGACCTACAATGAGCAGTTCTTC. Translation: CASSPGTYNEQFF.

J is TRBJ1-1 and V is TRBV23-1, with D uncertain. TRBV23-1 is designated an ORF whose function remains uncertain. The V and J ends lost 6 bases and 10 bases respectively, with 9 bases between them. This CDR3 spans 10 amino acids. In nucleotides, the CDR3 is TGCGCCAGCAGAGACAACCGAGCTTTCTTT. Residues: CASRDNRAFF.

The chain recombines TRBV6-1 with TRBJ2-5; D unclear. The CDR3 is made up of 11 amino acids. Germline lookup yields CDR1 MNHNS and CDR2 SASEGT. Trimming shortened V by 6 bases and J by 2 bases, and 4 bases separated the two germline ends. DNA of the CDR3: TGTGCCAGCAGGGCACAAGAGACCCAGTACTTC. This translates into CASRAQETQYF.

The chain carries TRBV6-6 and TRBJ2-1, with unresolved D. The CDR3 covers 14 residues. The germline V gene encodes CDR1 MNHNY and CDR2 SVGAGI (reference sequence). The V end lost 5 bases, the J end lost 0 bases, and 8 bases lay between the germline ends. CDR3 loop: CASSPQSSYNEQFF. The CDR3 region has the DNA TGTGCCAGCAGTCCACAGAGCTCCTACAATGAGCAGTTCTTC.

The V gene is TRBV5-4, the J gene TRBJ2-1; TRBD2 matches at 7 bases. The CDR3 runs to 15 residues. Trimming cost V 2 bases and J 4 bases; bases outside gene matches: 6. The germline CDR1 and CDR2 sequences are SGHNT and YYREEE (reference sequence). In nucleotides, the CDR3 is TGTGCCAGCAGCTTAGAAGCGCGGGAGTACAATGAGCAGTTCTTC. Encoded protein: CASSLEAREYNEQFF.

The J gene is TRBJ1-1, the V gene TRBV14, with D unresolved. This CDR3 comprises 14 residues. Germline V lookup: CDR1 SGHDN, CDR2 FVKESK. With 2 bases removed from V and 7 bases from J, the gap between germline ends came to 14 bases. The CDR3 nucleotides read TGTGCCAGCAGCCAATTCATACAGAGCGATGAAGCTTTCTTT. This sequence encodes CASSQFIQSDEAFF.

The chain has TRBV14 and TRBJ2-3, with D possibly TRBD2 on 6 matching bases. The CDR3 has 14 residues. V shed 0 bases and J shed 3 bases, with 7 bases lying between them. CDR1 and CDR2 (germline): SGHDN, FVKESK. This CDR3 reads CASSQEGRTDTQYF. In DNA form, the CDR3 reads TGTGCCAGCAGCCAAGAAGGGAGGACAGATACGCAGTATTTT.

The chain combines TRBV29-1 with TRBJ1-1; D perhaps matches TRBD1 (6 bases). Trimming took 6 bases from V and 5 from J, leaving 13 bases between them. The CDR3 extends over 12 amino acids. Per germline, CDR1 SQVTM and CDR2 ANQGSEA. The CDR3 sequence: CSVAQGGTEAFF. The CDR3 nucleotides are TGCAGCGTAGCACAGGGTGGGACTGAAGCTTTCTTT.

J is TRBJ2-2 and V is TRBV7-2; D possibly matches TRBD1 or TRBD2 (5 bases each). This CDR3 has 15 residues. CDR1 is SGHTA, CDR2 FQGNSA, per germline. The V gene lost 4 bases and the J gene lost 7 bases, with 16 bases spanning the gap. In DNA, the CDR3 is TGTGCCAGCAGCTGGGCCCGGGGTGGGGGCGGGGAGCTGTTTTTT. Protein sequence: CASSWARGGGGELFF.

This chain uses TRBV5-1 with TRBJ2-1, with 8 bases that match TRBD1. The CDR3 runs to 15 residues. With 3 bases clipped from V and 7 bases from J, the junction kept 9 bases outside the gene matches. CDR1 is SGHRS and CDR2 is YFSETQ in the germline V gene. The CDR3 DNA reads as TGCGCCAGCAGCTCGCGGACAGGGTTGGGGAATGAGCAGTTCTTC. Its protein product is CASSSRTGLGNEQFF. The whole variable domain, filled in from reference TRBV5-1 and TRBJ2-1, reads KAGVTQTPRYLIKTRGQQVTLSCSPISGHRSVSWYQQTPGQGLQFLFEYFSETQRNKGNFPGRFSGRQFSNSRSEMNVSTLELGDSALYLCASSSRTGLGNEQFFGPGTRLTVL.

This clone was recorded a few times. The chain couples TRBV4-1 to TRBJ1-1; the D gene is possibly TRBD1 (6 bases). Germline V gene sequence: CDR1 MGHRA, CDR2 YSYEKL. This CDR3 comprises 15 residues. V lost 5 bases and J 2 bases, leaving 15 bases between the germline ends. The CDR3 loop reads CASSVRTELNTEAFF. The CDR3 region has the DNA TGCGCCAGCAGCGTACGGACAGAATTAAACACTGAAGCTTTCTTT.

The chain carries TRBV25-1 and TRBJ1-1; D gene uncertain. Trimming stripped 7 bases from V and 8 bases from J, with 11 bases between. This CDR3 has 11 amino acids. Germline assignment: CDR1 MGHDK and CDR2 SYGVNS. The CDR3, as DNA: TGTGCCAGCAAATTTGGTACCGAAGCTTTCTTT. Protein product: CASKFGTEAFF. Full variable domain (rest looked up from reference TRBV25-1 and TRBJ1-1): EADIYQTPRYLVIGTGKKITLECSQTMGHDKMYWYQQDPGMELHLIHYSYGVNSTEKGDLSSESTVSRIRTEHFPLTLESARPSHTSQYLCASKFGTEAFFGQGTRLTVV.

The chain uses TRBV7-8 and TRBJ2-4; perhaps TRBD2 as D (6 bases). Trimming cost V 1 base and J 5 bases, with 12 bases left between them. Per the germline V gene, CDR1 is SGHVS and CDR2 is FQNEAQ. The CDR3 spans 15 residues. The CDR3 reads CASSLVGGSENIQYF. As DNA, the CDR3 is TGTGCCAGCAGCTTAGTGGGGGGTAGCGAAAACATTCAGTACTTC.

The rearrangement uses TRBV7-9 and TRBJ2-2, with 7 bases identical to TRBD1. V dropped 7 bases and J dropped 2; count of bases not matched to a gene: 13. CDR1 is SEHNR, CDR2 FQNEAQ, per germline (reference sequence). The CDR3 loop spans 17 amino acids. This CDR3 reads CASTPSGGQDNTGELFF. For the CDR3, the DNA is TGTGCCAGCACCCCTTCCGGAGGACAGGACAACACCGGGGAGCTGTTTTTT.

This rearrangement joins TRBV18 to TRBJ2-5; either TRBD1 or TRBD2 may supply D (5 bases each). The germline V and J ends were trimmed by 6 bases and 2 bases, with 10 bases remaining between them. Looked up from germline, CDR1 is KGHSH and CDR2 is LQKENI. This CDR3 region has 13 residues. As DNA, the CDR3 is TGTGCCAGCTCGAGGGACCCTCAAGAGACCCAGTACTTC. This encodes CASSRDPQETQYF.

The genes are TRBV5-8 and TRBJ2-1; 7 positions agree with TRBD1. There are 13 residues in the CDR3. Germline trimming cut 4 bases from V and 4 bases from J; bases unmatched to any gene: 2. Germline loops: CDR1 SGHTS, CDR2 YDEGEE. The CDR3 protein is CASSRQGYNEQFF. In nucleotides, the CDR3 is TGTGCCAGCAGCCGACAGGGTTACAATGAGCAGTTCTTC.